The source of this T cell receptor (beta chain) is a study of control samples from healthy donors and cancer patients (dated by TCRdb to 2020 to 2022). Between the V and J ends, shortened by 4 bases and 9 bases respectively, the junction contains 19 bases. From the cysteine through the phenylalanine, the CDR3 covers 15 amino acids. Just the 45-base CDR3 DNA is kept, in frame starting at base 1. The germline V gene supplies CDR1 SGHRS and CDR2 YFSETQ. The library came from the immunoSEQ multiplex PCR assay. Imported from immuneACCESS, the table was reduced by TCRdb to in-frame sequences with V and J called. These copies leave out some clones; in studies compared against another copy, an unresolved V gene accounts for under half, and the cause of the remainder is not known. The sample yields approximately 100,000 clones; 90% were counted once. The top ten constitute more than 3.5% of the sample. Details on this clone: The antigen it binds to is not known. No much larger clone exists at a distance of one base, and base qualities are not known.

The sample consisted of blood. This clonotype was obtained from a human donor in good health. The donor label of this sample is uncertain. The chain is encoded by TRBV5-1 joined to TRBJ2-2; a tentative D match to TRBD1 spans 6 bases. The CDR3 protein is CASSPGTPAARELFF. Read as DNA, the sequence is TGCGCCAGCAGCCCCGGGACACCCGCGGCCCGGGAGCTGTTTTTT.